This TCR beta chain was identified in a study of CD4 T cells in relation to SARS-CoV-2 and coronaviruses listed by TCRdb under 2021. For context, the study as a whole: In the ViraFEST assay, PBMCs were cultured with antigen for under 12 days, after which TCR beta CDR3s were sequenced to identify antigen-specific clonal expansions. An HIV-1 Nef peptide pool or a no-peptide culture served as the negative reference condition. HLA restriction was mapped for shared crossreactive spike epitopes using patient-derived lymphoblastoid cell lines. At the level of individual TCR clonotypes, the study measured memory CD4+ T cell crossreactivity between SARS-CoV-2 spike protein and common cold coronavirus spike proteins. Samples from three pre-COVID donors and the naive versus memory experiments were sequenced with the Adaptive Biotechnologies TCR-sequencing kit; other data were Illumina-based. Expansion assays from other donors in the study were sequenced with a different, Illumina-based TCR-beta assay. The paper's findings and limits, for the study overall: Crossreactivity analysis centred on spike protein, so crossreactivity against other viral proteins was not assessed. In roughly two thirds of donors, memory CD4+ clonotypes turned up that crossrecognized SARS-CoV-2 and at least one common cold coronavirus spike. The study was constrained by small numbers of patients and of tested TCRs. Crossreactive clones showed significantly weaker SARS-CoV-2-driven expansion than monoreactive clones, consistent with antigenic imprinting. No donor contributed both pre-pandemic and post-infection samples, which limited tracing the source of pre-existing responses.

The method behind the library was the immunoSEQ multiplex PCR assay. For the original study's pipeline: During preprocessing, nonproductive sequences were removed, as were CDR3s that did not start with C, did not end with F or W, or were shorter than 7 amino acids. Antigen-specific clonotypes were called with the MANAFEST web app, based on expansion relative to reference and other culture wells. To be counted as positive, a clone had to show significant expansion compared with the reference culture, at an FDR below 0.05, in 2 of 3 replicate wells. To be called positive, a clone also had to show significant expansion compared with every other tandem well and an odds ratio greater than 5. Pairwise Levenshtein distance, computed with the stringdist R package after three terminal residues were trimmed from each end, was used as the measure of CDR3 homology. The table comes from immuneACCESS by way of TCRdb, which keeps in-frame sequences with V and J called. Part of the clones is missing from these tables; in studies checked, under half for an unresolved V gene and the rest for unknown reasons. Clone size and V and J calls were adopted from that table, with D and trimming inferred from the DNA. A total of some 11,000 clones appear in this sample, roughly 77% of them only once. The ten biggest clones cover 17% of the sample.

CD4+ T cells from unexposed donors were collected before the COVID-19 pandemic (2011-2018). After more than 9 days of culture, CD4+ T cells were isolated with the EasySep CD4+ T cell isolation kit. As cell numbers permitted, CD4+ T cells from unexposed donors were tested for reactivity to SARS-CoV-2 S and N and to four common cold coronavirus spike pools. Each well received over 1.5 million PBMCs, cultured in IMDM supplemented with roughly 4.9% human AB serum and 9.5 to 10 IU/ml IL-2. Half of the culture medium was replaced with fresh IL-2-containing medium on days 3 and 7. Triplicate replicate wells were generally used for each peptide culture condition. The leukapheresis product used for the unexposed donors was purchased from a commercial source. Ficoll-Paque PLUS gradient centrifugation was used to isolate PBMCs from either whole blood or leukapheresis product. The PBMCs went either fresh into the expansion assay or into cryopreservation at -140 degrees C. The QIAamp Micro DNA Kit was used to extract genomic DNA from the CD4+ T cells.

As encoded in the germline V gene (reference sequence), CDR1 is LNHDA while CDR2 is SQIVND. The cysteine opens and the phenylalanine closes a CDR3 of 13 amino acids. The entry retains the CDR3 DNA only, 39 bases that are in frame from base 1. Between the V and J ends, shortened by 0 bases and 7 bases respectively, the junction contains 9 bases. Turning to this clone: No antigen is known for it. Within one base of it there is no much larger clone, and no base qualities were kept.

This TCR derives from a human donor in good health. Sequencing was done on a sample of CD4+ T cells from PBMCs, cultured in vitro. The chain joins TRBV19 to TRBJ1-2, with the D gene not clear enough to name. The CDR3 protein is CASSIDVEAGYTF. Here is the DNA: TGTGCCAGTAGTATAGATGTGGAGGCTGGCTACACCTTC. With the portions outside the CDR3 filled from the reference TRBV19 and TRBJ1-2 genes, the complete variable region becomes DGGITQSPKYLFRKEGQNVTLSCEQNLNHDAMYWYRQDPGQGLRLIYYSQIVNDFQKGDIAEGYSVSREKKESFPLTVTSAQKNPTAFYLCASSIDVEAGYTFGSGTRLTVV.